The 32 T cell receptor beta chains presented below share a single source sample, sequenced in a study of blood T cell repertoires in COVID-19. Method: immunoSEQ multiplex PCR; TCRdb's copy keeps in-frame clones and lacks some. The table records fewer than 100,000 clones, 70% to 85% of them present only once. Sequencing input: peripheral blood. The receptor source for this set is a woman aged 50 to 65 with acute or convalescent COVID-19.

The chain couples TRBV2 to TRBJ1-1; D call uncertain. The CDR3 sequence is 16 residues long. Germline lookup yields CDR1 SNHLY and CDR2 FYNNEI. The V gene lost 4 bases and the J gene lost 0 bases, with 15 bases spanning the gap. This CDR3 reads CASSGQIPGVNTEAFF. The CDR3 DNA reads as TGTGCCAGCAGTGGACAAATCCCTGGTGTGAACACTGAAGCTTTCTTT.

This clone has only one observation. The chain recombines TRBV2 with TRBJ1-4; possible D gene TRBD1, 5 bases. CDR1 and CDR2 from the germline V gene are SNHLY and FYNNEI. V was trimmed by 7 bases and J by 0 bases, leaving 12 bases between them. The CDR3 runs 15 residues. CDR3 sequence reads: CASKPTGATNEKLFF. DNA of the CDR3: TGTGCCAGCAAACCCACAGGTGCAACTAATGAAAAACTGTTTTTT.

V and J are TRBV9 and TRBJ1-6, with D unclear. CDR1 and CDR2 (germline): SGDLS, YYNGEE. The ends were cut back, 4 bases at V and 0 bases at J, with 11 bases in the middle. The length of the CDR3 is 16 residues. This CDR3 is CASSPWEGSYNSPLHF. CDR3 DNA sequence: TGTGCCAGCAGCCCCTGGGAGGGCTCCTATAATTCACCCCTCCACTTT.

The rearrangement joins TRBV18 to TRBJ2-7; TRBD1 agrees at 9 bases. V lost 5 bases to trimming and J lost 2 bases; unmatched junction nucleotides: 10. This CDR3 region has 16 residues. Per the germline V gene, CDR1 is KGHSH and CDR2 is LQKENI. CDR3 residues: CASSALPGQGPYEQYF. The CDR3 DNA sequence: TGTGCCAGCTCAGCCTTACCGGGACAGGGCCCCTACGAGCAGTACTTC. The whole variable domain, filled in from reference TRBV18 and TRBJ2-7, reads NAGVMQNPRHLVRRRGQEARLRCSPMKGHSHVYWYRQLPEEGLKFMVYLQKENIIDESGMPKERFSAEFPKEGPSILRIQQVVRGDSAAYFCASSALPGQGPYEQYFGPGTRLTVT.

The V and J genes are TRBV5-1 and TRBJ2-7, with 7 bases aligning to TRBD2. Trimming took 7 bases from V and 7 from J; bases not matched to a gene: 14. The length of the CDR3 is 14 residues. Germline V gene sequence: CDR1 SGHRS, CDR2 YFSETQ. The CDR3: CASSLRAGVGEQYF. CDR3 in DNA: TGCGCCAGCTCTCTTAGGGCGGGAGTGGGTGAGCAGTACTTC.

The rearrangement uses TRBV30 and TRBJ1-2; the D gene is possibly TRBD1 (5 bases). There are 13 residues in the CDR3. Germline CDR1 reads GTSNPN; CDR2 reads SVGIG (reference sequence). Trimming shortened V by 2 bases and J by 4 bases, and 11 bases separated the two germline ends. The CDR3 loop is CAWSLRRGYGYTF. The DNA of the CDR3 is TGTGCCTGGAGTTTGAGGAGGGGCTATGGCTACACCTTC.

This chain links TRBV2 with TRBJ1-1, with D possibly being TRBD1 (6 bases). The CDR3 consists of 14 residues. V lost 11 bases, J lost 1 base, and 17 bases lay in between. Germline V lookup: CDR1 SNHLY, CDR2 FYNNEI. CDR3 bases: TGTGCCGGAGACAACGGACAGACGAACACTGAAGCTTTCTTT. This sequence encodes CAGDNGQTNTEAFF. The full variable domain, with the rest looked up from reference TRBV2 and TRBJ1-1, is EPEVTQTPSHQVTQMGQEVILRCVPISNHLYFYWYRQILGQKVEFLVSFYNNEISEKSEIFDDQFSVERPDGSNFTLKIRSTKLEDSAMYFCAGDNGQTNTEAFFGQGTRLTVV.

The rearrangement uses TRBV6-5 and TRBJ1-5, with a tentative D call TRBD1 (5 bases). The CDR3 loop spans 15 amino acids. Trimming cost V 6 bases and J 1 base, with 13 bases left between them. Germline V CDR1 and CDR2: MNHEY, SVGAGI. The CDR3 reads CASSRGGTSNQPQHF. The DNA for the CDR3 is TGTGCCAGCAGCCGGGGCGGGACGAGCAATCAGCCCCAGCATTTT.

Here the CDR3 DNA reads TGTGCCAGCAGCTTGGGGGCAGTCGCTAACTATGGCTACACCTTC. Residues: CASSLGAVANYGYTF. This sequence joins TRBV5-4 and TRBJ1-2; D is uncertain. This CDR3 is built from 15 residues. V was trimmed by 0 bases and J by 0 bases, leaving 9 bases between them. The germline V gene encodes CDR1 SGHNT and CDR2 YYREEE (reference sequence).

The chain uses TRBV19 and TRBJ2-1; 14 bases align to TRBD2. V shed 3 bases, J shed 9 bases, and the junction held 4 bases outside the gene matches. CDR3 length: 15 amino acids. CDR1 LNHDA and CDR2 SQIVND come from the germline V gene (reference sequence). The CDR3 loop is CASSMRLAGGSEQFF. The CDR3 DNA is TGTGCCAGTAGTATGAGACTAGCGGGAGGGTCTGAGCAGTTCTTC.

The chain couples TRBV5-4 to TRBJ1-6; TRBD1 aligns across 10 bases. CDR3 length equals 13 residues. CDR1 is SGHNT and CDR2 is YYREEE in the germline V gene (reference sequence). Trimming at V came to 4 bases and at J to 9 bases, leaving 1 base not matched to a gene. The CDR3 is CASSRDRGSPLHF. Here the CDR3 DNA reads TGTGCCAGCAGCAGGGACAGGGGTTCACCCCTCCACTTT.

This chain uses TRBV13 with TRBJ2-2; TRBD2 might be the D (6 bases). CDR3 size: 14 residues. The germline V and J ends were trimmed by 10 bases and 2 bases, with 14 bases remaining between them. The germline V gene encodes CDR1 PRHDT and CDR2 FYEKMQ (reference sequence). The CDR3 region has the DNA TGTGCCACCTCCCGGGGGTCAAACACCGGGGAGCTGTTTTTT. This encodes CATSRGSNTGELFF. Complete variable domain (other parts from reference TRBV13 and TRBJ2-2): AAGVIQSPRHLIKEKRETATLKCYPIPRHDTVYWYQQGPGQDPQFLISFYEKMQSDKGSIPDRFSAQQFSDYHSELNMSSLELGDSALYFCATSRGSNTGELFFGEGSRLTVL.

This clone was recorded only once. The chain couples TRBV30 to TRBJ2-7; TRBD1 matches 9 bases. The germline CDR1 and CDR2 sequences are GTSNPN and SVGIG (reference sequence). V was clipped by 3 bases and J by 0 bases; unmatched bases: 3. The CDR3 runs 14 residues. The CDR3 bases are TGTGCCTGGAGGGGGACAGGGAGCTCCTACGAGCAGTACTTC. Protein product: CAWRGTGSSYEQYF. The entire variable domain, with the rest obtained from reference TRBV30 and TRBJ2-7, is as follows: SQTIHQWPATLVQPVGSPLSLECTVEGTSNPNLYWYRQAAGRGLQLLFYSVGIGQISSEVPQNLSASRPQDRQFILSSKKLLLSDSGFYLCAWRGTGSSYEQYFGPGTRLTVT.

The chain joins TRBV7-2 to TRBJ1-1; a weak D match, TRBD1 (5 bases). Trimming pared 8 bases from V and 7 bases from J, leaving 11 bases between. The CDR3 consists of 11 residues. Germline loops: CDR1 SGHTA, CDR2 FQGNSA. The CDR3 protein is CASANGGEAFF. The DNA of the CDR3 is TGTGCCAGCGCCAACGGGGGTGAAGCTTTCTTT.

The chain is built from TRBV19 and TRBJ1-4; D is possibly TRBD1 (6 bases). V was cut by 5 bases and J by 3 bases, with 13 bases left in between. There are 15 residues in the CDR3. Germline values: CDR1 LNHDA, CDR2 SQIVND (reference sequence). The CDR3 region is CASSASQGANEKLFF. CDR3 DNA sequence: TGTGCCAGTAGTGCATCACAGGGTGCTAATGAAAAACTGTTTTTT.

The CDR3 here is CASRGLAGGPGEQYF. CDR3 coding DNA: TGTGCCAGCAGAGGACTAGCGGGAGGTCCGGGAGAGCAGTACTTC. The chain has TRBV28 and TRBJ2-7; 14 nucleotides line up with TRBD2. The CDR3 is made up of 15 amino acids. Germline CDR1 and CDR2: MDHEN and SYDVKM. V lost 6 bases, J lost 7 bases, and 8 bases stayed unmatched.

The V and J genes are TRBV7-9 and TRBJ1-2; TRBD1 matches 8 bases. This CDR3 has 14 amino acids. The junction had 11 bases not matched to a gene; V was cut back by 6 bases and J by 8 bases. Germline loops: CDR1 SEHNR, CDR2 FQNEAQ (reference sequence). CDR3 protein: CASRTSDRGVGYTF. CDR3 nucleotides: TGTGCCAGCAGGACGAGTGACAGGGGTGTCGGCTACACCTTC.

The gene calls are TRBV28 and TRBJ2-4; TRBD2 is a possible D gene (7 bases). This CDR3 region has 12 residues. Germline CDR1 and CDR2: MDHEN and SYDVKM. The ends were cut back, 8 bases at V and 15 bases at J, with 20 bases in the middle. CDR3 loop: CASELLGGVLYF. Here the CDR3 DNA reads TGTGCCAGCGAGCTCCTAGGGGGGGTTTTGTACTTC.

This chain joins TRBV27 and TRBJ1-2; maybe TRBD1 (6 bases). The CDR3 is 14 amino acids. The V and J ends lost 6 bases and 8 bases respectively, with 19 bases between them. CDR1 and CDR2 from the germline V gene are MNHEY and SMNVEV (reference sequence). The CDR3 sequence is CASSPIMGATGYTF. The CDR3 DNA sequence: TGTGCCAGCAGCCCAATTATGGGGGCTACGGGCTACACCTTC.

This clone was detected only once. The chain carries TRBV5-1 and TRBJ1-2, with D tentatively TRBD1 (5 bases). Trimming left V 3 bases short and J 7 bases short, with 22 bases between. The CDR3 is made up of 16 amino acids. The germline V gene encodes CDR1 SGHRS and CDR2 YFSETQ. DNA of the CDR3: TGCGCCAGCAGCTCTTCCGAGGAGGGGAGATGGAGTGGCTACACCTTC. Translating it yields CASSSSEEGRWSGYTF.

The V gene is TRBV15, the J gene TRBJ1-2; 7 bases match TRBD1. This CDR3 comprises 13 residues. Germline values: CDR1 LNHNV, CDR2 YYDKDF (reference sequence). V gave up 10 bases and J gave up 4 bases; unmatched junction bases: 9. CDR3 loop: CASTDRVGYGYTF. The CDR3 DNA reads TGTGCCAGCACTGACAGGGTTGGCTATGGCTACACCTTC.

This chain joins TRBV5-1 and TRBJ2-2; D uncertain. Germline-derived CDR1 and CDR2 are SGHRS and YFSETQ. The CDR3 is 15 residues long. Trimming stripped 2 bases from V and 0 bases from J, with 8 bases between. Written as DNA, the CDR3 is TGCGCCAGCAGCTTTACAGCCCCGAACACCGGGGAGCTGTTTTTT. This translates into CASSFTAPNTGELFF.

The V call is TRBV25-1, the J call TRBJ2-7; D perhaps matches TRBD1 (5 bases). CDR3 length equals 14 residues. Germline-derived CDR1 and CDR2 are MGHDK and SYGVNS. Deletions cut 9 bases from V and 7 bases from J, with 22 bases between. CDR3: CARGSRQGSCEQYF. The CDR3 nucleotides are TGTGCCAGGGGGTCGAGGCAGGGTAGCTGTGAGCAGTACTTC.

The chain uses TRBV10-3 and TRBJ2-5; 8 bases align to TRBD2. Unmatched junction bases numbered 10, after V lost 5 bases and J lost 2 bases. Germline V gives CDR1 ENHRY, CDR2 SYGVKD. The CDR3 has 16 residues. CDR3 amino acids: CAISSTSGITQETQYF. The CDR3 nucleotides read TGTGCCATCAGTTCAACTAGCGGAATCACTCAAGAGACCCAGTACTTC.

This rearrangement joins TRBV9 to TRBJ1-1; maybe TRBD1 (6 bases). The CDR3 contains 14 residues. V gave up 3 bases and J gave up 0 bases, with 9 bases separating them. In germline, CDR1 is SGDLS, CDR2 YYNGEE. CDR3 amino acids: CASSAGQLNTEAFF. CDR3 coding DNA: TGTGCCAGCAGCGCAGGACAGCTGAACACTGAAGCTTTCTTT.

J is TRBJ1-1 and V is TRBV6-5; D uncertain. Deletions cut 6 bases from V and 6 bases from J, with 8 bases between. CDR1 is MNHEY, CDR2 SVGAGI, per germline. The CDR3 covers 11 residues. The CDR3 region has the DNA TGTGCCAGCAGCCGGTCATCTGAAGCTTTCTTT. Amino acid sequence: CASSRSSEAFF.

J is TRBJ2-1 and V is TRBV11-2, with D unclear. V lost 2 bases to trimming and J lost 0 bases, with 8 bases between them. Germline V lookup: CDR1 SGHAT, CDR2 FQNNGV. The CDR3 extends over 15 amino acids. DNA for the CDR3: TGTGCCAGCAGCTTAACCCTGAGCTCCTACAATGAGCAGTTCTTC. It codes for CASSLTLSSYNEQFF.

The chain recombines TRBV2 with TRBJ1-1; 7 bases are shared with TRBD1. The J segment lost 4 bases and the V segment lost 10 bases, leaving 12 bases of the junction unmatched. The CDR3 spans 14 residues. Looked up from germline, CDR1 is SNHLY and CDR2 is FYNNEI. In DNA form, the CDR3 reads TGTGCCACCAGACTACAGGGGACGGGCACTGAAGCTTTCTTT. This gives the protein CATRLQGTGTEAFF.

In DNA, the CDR3 is TGTGCCAGCAGTGAAGTGTGGCAGTCCACCGGGGAGCTGTTTTTT. Protein sequence: CASSEVWQSTGELFF. The chain uses TRBV6-1 and TRBJ2-2; D gene ambiguous. This CDR3 contains 15 residues. The germline V gene encodes CDR1 MNHNS and CDR2 SASEGT. Trimming stripped 1 base from V and 4 bases from J, with 10 bases between.

This chain's CDR3 is CASSLGTSGRAAGETQYF. The CDR3 DNA reads as TGTGCCAGCAGCTTGGGGACTAGCGGGAGGGCCGCTGGAGAGACCCAGTACTTC. The genes are TRBV5-4 and TRBJ2-5; 15 positions match TRBD2. The CDR3 has 18 residues. Germline CDR1 reads SGHNT; CDR2 reads YYREEE (reference sequence). The V and J ends lost 0 bases and 4 bases, in that order; junction bases with no gene match: 7.

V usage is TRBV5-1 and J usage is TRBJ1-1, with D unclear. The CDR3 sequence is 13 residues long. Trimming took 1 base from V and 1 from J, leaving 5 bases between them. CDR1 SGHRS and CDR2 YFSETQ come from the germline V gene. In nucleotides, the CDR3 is TGCGCCAGCAGCTTGAAACAGAACACTGAAGCTTTCTTT. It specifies CASSLKQNTEAFF.

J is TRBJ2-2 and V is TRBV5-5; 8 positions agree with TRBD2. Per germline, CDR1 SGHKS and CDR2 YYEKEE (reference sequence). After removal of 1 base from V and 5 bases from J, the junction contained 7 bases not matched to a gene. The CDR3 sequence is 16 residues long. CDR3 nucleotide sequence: TGTGCCAGCAGCTTGACAGGCGGGGGGCGGACCGGGGAGCTGTTTTTT. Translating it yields CASSLTGGGRTGELFF. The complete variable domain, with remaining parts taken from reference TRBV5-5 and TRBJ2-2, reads DAGVTQSPTHLIKTRGQQVTLRCSPISGHKSVSWYQQVLGQGPQFIFQYYEKEERGRGNFPDRFSARQFPNYSSELNVNALLLGDSALYLCASSLTGGGRTGELFFGEGSRLTVL.